The clone carrying this T cell receptor (beta chain) was seen at least ten times. The CDR3 runs 13 residues. Losses at the gene ends were 6 bases for V and 5 bases for J; bases not matched to a gene: 5. Per the germline V gene, CDR1 is SNHLY and CDR2 is FYNNEI. It was considered stable Graves' hyperthyroidism when ophthalmopathy did not progress within 18 months. The record originates from a study of T cells in Graves' hyperthyroidism and ophthalmopathy. TCR beta CDR3 region amplification was performed from RNA transcripts. Carried out on the TCR CDR3, a first-round RT-PCR used the HTBI primer set. From the multiplex PCR reads, TCRdb called clonotypes with MiXCR, one entry per CDR3 protein. The data contain about 700,000 distinct CDR3 sequences, about 14% of them singletons.

The gene calls are TRBV2 and TRBJ1-1; 8 nucleotides agree with TRBD1. The specimen was blood. This receptor was taken from a woman between 18 and 29 years old with Graves' hyperthyroidism. The CDR3 reads CASRGQVGTEAFF. CDR3 sequence (DNA): TGTGCCAGCAGGGGACAGGTGGGGACTGAAGCTTTCTTT. Variable domain in full (rest from reference TRBV2 and TRBJ1-1): EPEVTQTPSHQVTQMGQEVILRCVPISNHLYFYWYRQILGQKVEFLVSFYNNEISEKSEIFDDQFSVERPDGSNFTLKIRSTKLEDSAMYFCASRGQVGTEAFFGQGTRLTVV.